This T cell receptor beta chain was identified in a study of breast tumors, draining lymph nodes, adjacent tissues (dated by TCRdb to about 2016). In the study overall: The study compared TCR beta repertoires across tumor, adjacent nontumor tissue and axillary lymph nodes from breast cancer patients. The study aimed to assess the relationships and possible T-cell exchange between tumor, surrounding tissue and draining lymph node repertoires in human breast cancer.

From the germline V gene, CDR1 is SGDLS and CDR2 is YYNGEE. V lost 0 bases and J lost 0 bases, and the count of bases not matched to a germline gene is 0. The CDR3, from cysteine to phenylalanine, totals 15 residues. Only CDR3 DNA is held: 45 bases, read in frame from base 1. This clonotype came up many times. Its antigen is not yet known. Nothing much larger sits one base from this clone, and base qualities are not available. Beyond this particular receptor, the publication reports: Rather than being directly demonstrated, the conclusion that tumor T cells originate in lymph nodes was presented as consistent with a hypothesis. Tumor and nontumor tissue repertoires were significantly more similar in luminal-like than in basal-like breast cancer. Tumors showed preferential V and J gene usage, and their T-cell repertoire diversity fell below that of lymph nodes yet above that of nontumor tissue. The data were considered consistent with the idea that most tumor T cells come from the lymph node and then expand in tumor tissue.

Sequencing was performed on an Illumina HiSeq 2000. TCR beta chain libraries were generated through multiplex PCR amplification. The amplified TCR beta chain products were analyzed by high-throughput sequencing. TCRdb passed the public sequencing reads through fastp at Q25 and MiXCR, retaining productive beta sequences. Rows with one shared CDR3 protein collapse into an entry with the most common genes and DNA. Across this sample there are under 110,000 distinct CDR3 sequences, with approximately 28% seen only once. 5.5% to 6% of the sample rests with the top ten. The lymph node samples were taken from the axillary draining lymph nodes of breast cancer patients.

Source material: axillary lymph node tissue. Here the chain combines TRBV9 and TRBJ2-1, with 7 junctional bases fitting TRBD2. This sequence originates from a female donor with breast cancer. Some clones in this sample may be carry-over from other donors' samples. The sequenced DNA is TGTGCCAGCAGCGTAGGGGAGGGCTCCTACAATGAGCAGTTCTTC. This gives the protein CASSVGEGSYNEQFF.